This T cell receptor (beta chain) was sequenced for a study of T cell responses to AZD1222 COVID-19 vaccine. In regard to this clone: Its antigen is still unknown.

Study results and limitations: Reports indicate that nearly half of spike-specific TCRs are directed at unmutated variant regions.

Produced via immunoSEQ multiplex PCR; TCRdb's table is partial and in-frame only. Among some 110,000 clones listed, about 90% were seen once. This CDR3 has 14 amino acids. Germline CDR1 is SNHLY and CDR2 is FYNNEI. The V and J ends lost 5 bases and 2 bases respectively, with 9 bases between them. The sequence came from an adult in good health. The V call is TRBV2, the J call TRBJ2-2, with D perhaps matching TRBD1 or TRBD2 (5 bases each). The starting material was peripheral blood, obtained on day 0 of AZD1222 vaccination. CDR3 protein: CASSRDGNTGELFF. CDR3 nucleotide sequence: TGTGCCAGCAGTCGGGACGGCAACACCGGGGAGCTGTTTTTT.